These 13 T cell receptor beta chains were sequenced from one sample in a study of regulatory and conventional T cells in RAG deficiency listed by TCRdb under 2017. The library was obtained by the immunoSEQ multiplex PCR assay. The source is immuneACCESS, and TCRdb retained only in-frame sequences with V and J called. Part of the clones is not carried over; for the studies checked, unresolved V genes explain less than half of this, and the remainder is unexplained. For this sample there are some 22,000 clones; 93% appear just once. The ten largest clones take up roughly 0.76% of the sample. Conventional CD4+ T cells were purified from blood as CD25-low CD127-high cells before genomic DNA extraction. The data also belong to a second study, concerning regulatory T cells. Drawing on the second study: For the multiplex PCR, 52 forward TRBV primers and 13 reverse TRBJ primers were used, and amplification bias was corrected with both assay-based and computational methods.

The sequenced sample was CD4+ T cells sorted from blood. These receptor sequences come from a human donor in good health.

The chain carries TRBV6-5 and TRBJ2-3; D uncertain. The V gene's germline CDR1 is MNHEY and CDR2 SVGAGI. Trimming took off 3 bases at V and 4 bases at J, with 14 bases between the two ends. CDR3 size: 15 residues. The CDR3 region has the DNA TGTGCCAGCAGTTATTCCTCCGTGGGCCCAGATACGCAGTATTTT. Translated, it gives CASSYSSVGPDTQYF.

J is TRBJ2-7 and V is TRBV7-9; 12 nucleotides line up with TRBD2. Germline V CDR1 and CDR2: SEHNR, FQNEAQ (reference sequence). CDR3 length equals 18 residues. J gave up 5 bases and V 5 bases, and 16 bases lay outside the gene matches. The CDR3 nucleotides are TGTGCCAGCAGCGCCACGGGACTAGCGGGCCCGCCGGGGAACGAGCAGTACTTC. Translated, it gives CASSATGLAGPPGNEQYF. Full variable domain (outside the CDR3, taken from reference TRBV7-9 and TRBJ2-7): DTGVSQNPRHKITKRGQNVTFRCDPISEHNRLYWYRQTLGQGPEFLTYFQNEAQLEKSRLLSDRFSAERPKGSFSTLEIQRTEQGDSAMYLCASSATGLAGPPGNEQYFGPGTRLTVT.

CDR3 region: CASSLRLATNEQFF. The CDR3 bases are TGTGCCAGCAGCCTACGACTAGCGACCAATGAGCAGTTCTTC. The V gene is TRBV7-8, the J gene TRBJ2-1, with 8 bases aligning to TRBD2. The CDR3 runs to 14 residues. Trimming took 5 bases from V and 6 from J; bases not matched to a gene: 6. Germline assignment: CDR1 SGHVS and CDR2 FQNEAQ.

V and J are TRBV19 and TRBJ1-1, with a tentative D call TRBD1 (5 bases). The CDR3 sequence is 13 residues long. V was cut by 5 bases and J by 0 bases, with 7 bases left in between. Germline loops: CDR1 LNHDA, CDR2 SQIVND (reference sequence). For the CDR3, the DNA is TGTGCCAGTAGTGGGACGGTGAACACTGAAGCTTTCTTT. Amino acids: CASSGTVNTEAFF.

The V call is TRBV21-1, the J call TRBJ2-2; the D segment call TRBD2 is taken from the table without a DNA check. TRBV21-1 is a listed pseudogene. This CDR3 is 15 amino acids long. CDR3 sequence: CASPGLLRNTGELFF. The CDR3, as DNA: TGTGCCAGCCCGGGTCTTCTTCGGAACACCGGGGAGCTGTTTTTT.

CDR3 sequence: CASSQNRGGSTGELFF. The CDR3 DNA follows: TGTGCCAGCAGCCAAAACAGGGGAGGTAGCACCGGGGAGCTGTTTTTT. The gene calls are TRBV11-1 and TRBJ2-2, with a tentative D call TRBD1 (7 bases). V shed 5 bases and J shed 4 bases, with 17 bases lying between them. Germline-derived CDR1 and CDR2 are SGHAT and FQDESV (reference sequence). The length of the CDR3 is 16 residues.

The chain is built from TRBV5-1 and TRBJ1-3, with 11 bases lining up with TRBD1. This CDR3 region has 16 residues. Germline values: CDR1 SGHRS, CDR2 YFSETQ. Unmatched junction bases numbered 2, after V lost 1 base and J lost 2 bases. The CDR3 spells CASSLSGQGAGNTIYF. The CDR3 region has the DNA TGCGCCAGCAGCTTGTCGGGACAGGGGGCTGGAAACACCATATATTTT.

The chain carries TRBV5-4 and TRBJ1-4; D gene unclear. Trimming removed 4 bases from V and 3 bases from J, with 10 bases in between. Germline V CDR1 and CDR2: SGHNT, YYREEE (reference sequence). This CDR3 contains 14 residues. CDR3 DNA sequence: TGTGCCAGCAGCCCGGGAACGGCTAATGAAAAACTGTTTTTT. Its protein is CASSPGTANEKLFF. Drawing the rest from reference TRBV5-4 and TRBJ1-4, the complete variable domain is ETGVTQSPTHLIKTRGQQVTLRCSSQSGHNTVSWYQQALGQGPQFIFQYYREEENGRGNFPPRFSGLQFPNYSSELNVNALELDDSALYLCASSPGTANEKLFFGSGTQLSVL.

The chain uses TRBV25-1 and TRBJ2-3; D is uncertain. This CDR3 has 14 residues. V was shortened by 5 bases and J by 3 bases, with 12 bases between the two germline ends. Germline V gene sequence: CDR1 MGHDK, CDR2 SYGVNS. CDR3 sequence: CASSYLGSTDTQYF. The CDR3 DNA sequence: TGTGCCAGCAGTTATTTGGGTTCTACAGATACGCAGTATTTT.

The chain carries TRBV30 and TRBJ1-1; the match to TRBD1 covers 8 bases. This CDR3 has 12 residues. From germline, CDR1 is GTSNPN and CDR2 SVGIG (reference sequence). Trimming cost V 8 bases and J 4 bases; bases outside gene matches: 6. CDR3 DNA sequence: TGTGCCGGGGGACAGGAAAGCACTGAAGCTTTCTTT. This sequence encodes CAGGQESTEAFF. The complete variable domain, with remaining parts taken from reference TRBV30 and TRBJ1-1, reads SQTIHQWPATLVQPVGSPLSLECTVEGTSNPNLYWYRQAAGRGLQLLFYSVGIGQISSEVPQNLSASRPQDRQFILSSKKLLLSDSGFYLCAGGQESTEAFFGQGTRLTVV.

V gene TRBV2 combines with J gene TRBJ2-5; possibly TRBD2 for D (6 bases). Germline V gives CDR1 SNHLY, CDR2 FYNNEI. This CDR3 region has 14 residues. With 6 bases removed from V and 2 bases from J, the gap between germline ends came to 13 bases. As DNA, the CDR3 is TGTGCCAGCAGCGTCTGGGGGGTGCAAGAGACCCAGTACTTC. This gives the protein CASSVWGVQETQYF. Together with reference TRBV2 and TRBJ2-5, the CDR3 gives the full variable domain: EPEVTQTPSHQVTQMGQEVILRCVPISNHLYFYWYRQILGQKVEFLVSFYNNEISEKSEIFDDQFSVERPDGSNFTLKIRSTKLEDSAMYFCASSVWGVQETQYFGPGTRLLVL.

This clone appeared a single time. V gene TRBV6-1 combines with J gene TRBJ2-2; no firm D call. The CDR3 is 15 amino acids. The germline V gene has CDR1 MNHNS and CDR2 SASEGT. Deletions cut 6 bases from V and 4 bases from J, with 15 bases between. Here the CDR3 reads CASSRDGVPTGELFF. The CDR3 DNA reads as TGTGCCAGCAGCCGAGATGGGGTGCCCACCGGGGAGCTGTTTTTT.

The chain carries TRBV6-1 and TRBJ1-2; TRBD1 aligns across 9 bases. J gave up 4 bases and V 5 bases, and 5 bases lay outside the gene matches. Germline V gene lookup returns CDR1 MNHNS and CDR2 SASEGT. The CDR3 contains 14 residues. The CDR3 loop is CASSTPGQGYGYTF. The CDR3 bases are TGTGCCAGCAGTACACCGGGACAGGGCTATGGCTACACCTTC.